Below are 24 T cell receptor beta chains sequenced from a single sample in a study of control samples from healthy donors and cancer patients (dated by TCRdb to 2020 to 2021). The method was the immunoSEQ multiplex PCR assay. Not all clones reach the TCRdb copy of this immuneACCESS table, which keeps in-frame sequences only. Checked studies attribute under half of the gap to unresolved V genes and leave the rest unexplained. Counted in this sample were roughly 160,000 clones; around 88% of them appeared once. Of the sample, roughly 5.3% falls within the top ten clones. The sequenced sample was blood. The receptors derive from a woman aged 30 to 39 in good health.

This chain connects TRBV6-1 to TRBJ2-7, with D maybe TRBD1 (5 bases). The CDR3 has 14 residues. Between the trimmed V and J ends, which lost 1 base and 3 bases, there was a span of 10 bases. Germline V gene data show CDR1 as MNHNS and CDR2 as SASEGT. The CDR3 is CASSEGGAIYEQYV. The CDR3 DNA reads TGTGCCAGCAGTGAAGGTGGGGCCATCTACGAGCAGTACGTC.

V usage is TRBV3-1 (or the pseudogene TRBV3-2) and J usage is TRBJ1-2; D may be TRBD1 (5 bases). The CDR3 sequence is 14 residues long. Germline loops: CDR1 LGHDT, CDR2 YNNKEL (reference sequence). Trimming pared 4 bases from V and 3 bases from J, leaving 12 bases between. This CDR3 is CASSPGTVYYGYTF. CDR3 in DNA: TGTGCCAGCAGCCCAGGGACCGTTTACTATGGCTACACCTTC.

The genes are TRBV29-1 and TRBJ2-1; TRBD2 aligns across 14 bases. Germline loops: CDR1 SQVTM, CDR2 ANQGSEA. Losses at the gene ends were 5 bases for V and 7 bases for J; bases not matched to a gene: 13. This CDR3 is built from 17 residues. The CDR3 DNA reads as TGCAGCGTTTCCACGCCGGGACTAGCGGGAGTCCGGAATGAGCAGTTCTTC. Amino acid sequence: CSVSTPGLAGVRNEQFF.

The CDR3: CASSSGGGGTGELFF. CDR3 nucleotides: TGTGCCAGCAGCTCCGGCGGGGGCGGTACCGGGGAGCTGTTTTTT. J is TRBJ2-2 and V is TRBV11-2; TRBD2 is a possible D gene (7 bases). This CDR3 is built from 15 residues. With 4 bases removed from V and 5 bases from J, the gap between germline ends came to 14 bases. Germline V gene lookup returns CDR1 SGHAT and CDR2 FQNNGV.

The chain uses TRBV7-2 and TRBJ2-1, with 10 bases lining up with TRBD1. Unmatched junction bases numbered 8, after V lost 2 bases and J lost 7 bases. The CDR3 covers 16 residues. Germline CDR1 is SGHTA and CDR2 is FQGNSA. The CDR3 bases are TGTGCCAGCAGCTTACAAATTGGACAGGGGGGGAATGAGCAGTTCTTC. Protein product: CASSLQIGQGGNEQFF.

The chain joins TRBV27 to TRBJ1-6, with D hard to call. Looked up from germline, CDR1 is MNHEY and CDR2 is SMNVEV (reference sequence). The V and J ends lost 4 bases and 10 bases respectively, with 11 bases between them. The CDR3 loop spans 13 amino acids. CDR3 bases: TGTGCCAGCAGTTCAACCGGTAAATCACCCCTCCACTTT. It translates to CASSSTGKSPLHF.

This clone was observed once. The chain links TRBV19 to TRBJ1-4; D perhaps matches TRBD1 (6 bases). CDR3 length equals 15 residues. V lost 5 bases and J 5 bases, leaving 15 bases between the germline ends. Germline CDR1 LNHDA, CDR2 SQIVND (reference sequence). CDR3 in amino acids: CASSARTVPNEKLFF. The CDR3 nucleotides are TGTGCCAGTAGTGCCAGGACAGTACCGAATGAAAAACTGTTTTTT.

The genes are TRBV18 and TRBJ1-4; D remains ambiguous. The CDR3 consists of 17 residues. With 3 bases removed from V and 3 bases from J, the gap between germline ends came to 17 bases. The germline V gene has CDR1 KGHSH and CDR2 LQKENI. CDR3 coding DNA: TGTGCCAGCTCACCGCGGGGATCGACGAACCCTAATGAAAAACTGTTTTTT. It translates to CASSPRGSTNPNEKLFF.

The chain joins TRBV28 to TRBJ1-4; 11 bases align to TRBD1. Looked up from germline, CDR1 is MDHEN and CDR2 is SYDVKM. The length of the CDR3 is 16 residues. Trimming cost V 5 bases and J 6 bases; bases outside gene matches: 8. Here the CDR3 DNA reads TGTGCCAGCAGTCCCGCTCCGGGACAGGGGGATGAAAAACTGTTTTTT. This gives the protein CASSPAPGQGDEKLFF.

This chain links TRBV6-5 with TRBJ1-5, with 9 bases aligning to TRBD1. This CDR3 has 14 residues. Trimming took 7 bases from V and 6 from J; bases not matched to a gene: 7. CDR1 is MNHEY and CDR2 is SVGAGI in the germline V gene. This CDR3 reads CASTGTGNFQPQHF. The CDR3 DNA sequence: TGTGCCAGCACAGGGACAGGGAATTTTCAGCCCCAGCATTTT.

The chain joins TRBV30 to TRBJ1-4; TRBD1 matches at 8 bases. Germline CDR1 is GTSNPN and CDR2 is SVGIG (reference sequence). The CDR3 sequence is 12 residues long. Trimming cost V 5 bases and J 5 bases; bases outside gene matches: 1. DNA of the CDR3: TGTGCCTGGGGGGACAGGAATGAAAAACTGTTTTTT. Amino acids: CAWGDRNEKLFF.

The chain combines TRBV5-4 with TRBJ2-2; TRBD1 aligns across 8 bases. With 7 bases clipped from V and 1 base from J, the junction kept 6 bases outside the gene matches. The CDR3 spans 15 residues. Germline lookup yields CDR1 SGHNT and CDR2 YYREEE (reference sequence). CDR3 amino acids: CASFSGTGNTGELFF. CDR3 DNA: TGTGCCAGCTTCTCTGGGACAGGGAACACCGGGGAGCTGTTTTTT. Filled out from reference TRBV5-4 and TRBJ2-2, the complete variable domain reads ETGVTQSPTHLIKTRGQQVTLRCSSQSGHNTVSWYQQALGQGPQFIFQYYREEENGRGNFPPRFSGLQFPNYSSELNVNALELDDSALYLCASFSGTGNTGELFFGEGSRLTVL.

The CDR3 DNA sequence: TGTGCCAGCCAAATTACAGCGAACACTGAAGCTTTCTTT. Translating gives CASQITANTEAFF. This rearrangement joins TRBV14 to TRBJ1-1; no clear D. CDR1 SGHDN and CDR2 FVKESK come from the germline V gene. CDR3 length equals 13 residues. The V end was cut by 8 bases, the J end by 1 base, with 11 bases between.

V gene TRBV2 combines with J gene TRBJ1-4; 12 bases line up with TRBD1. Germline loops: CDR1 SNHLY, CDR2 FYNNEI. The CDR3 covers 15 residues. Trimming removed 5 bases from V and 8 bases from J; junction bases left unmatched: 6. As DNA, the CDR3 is TGTGCCAGCAGTCCACCCGGGACAGGGGGCGAAAAACTGTTTTTT. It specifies CASSPPGTGGEKLFF.

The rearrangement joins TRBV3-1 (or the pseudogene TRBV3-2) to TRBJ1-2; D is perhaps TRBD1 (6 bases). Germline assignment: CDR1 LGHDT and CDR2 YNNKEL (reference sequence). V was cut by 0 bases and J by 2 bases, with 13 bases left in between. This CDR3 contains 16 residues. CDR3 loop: CASSQDLQGLNYGYTF. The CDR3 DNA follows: TGTGCCAGCAGCCAAGATTTGCAGGGGCTAAACTATGGCTACACCTTC.

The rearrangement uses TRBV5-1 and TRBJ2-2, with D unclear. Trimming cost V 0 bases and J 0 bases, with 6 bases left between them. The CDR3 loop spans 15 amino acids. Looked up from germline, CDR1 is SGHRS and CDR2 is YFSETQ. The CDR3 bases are TGCGCCAGCAGCTTGGACAGAACGAACACCGGGGAGCTGTTTTTT. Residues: CASSLDRTNTGELFF.

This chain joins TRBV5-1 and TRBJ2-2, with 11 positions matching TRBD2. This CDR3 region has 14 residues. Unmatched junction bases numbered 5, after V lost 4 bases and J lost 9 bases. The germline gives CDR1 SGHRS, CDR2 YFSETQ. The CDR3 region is CASSTTSGGWELFF. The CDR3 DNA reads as TGCGCCAGCAGCACCACTAGCGGGGGATGGGAGCTGTTTTTT.

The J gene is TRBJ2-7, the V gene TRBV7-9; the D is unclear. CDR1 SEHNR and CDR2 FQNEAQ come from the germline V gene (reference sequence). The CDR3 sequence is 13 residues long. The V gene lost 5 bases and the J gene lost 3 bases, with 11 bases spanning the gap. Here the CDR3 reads CASSQNAGYEQYV. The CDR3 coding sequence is TGTGCCAGCAGCCAGAATGCCGGCTACGAGCAGTACGTC.

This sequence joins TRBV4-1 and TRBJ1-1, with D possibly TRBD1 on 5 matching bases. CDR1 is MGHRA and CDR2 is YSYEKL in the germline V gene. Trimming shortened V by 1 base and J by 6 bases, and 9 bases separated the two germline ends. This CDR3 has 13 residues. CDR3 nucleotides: TGCGCCAGCAGCCAAGCCAGGGATGCTGAAGCTTTCTTT. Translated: CASSQARDAEAFF.

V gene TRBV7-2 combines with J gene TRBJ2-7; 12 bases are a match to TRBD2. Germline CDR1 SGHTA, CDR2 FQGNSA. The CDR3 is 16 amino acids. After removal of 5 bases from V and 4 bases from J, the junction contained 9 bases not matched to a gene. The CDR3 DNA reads TGTGCCAGCAGCCCCGGTCTAGCGGGAGGGAGGTACGAGCAGTACTTC. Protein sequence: CASSPGLAGGRYEQYF.

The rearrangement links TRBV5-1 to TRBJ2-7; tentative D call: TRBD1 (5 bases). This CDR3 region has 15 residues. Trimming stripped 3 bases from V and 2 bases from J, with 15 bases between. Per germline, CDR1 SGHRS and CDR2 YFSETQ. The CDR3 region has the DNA TGCGCCAGCAGCTGGGGCCCCACAGGAGCCTACGAGCAGTACGTC. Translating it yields CASSWGPTGAYEQYV.

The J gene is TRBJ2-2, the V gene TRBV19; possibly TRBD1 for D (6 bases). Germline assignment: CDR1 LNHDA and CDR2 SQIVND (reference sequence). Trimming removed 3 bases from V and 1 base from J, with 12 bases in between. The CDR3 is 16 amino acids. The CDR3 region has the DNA TGTGCCAGTAGTATTCTGGGGACACAGAACACCGGGGAGCTGTTTTTT. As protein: CASSILGTQNTGELFF.

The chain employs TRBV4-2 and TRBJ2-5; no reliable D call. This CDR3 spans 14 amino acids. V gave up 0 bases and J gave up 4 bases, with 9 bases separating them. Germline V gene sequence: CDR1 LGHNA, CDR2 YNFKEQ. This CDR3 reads CASSQDLLGETQYF. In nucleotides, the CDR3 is TGTGCCAGCAGCCAAGATCTATTAGGAGAGACCCAGTACTTC.

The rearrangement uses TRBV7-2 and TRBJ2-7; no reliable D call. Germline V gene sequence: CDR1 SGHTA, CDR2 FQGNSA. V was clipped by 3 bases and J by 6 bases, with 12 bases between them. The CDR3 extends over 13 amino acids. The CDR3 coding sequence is TGTGCCAGCAGCTTTTTCGCGGAAGTCGAGCAGTACTTC. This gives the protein CASSFFAEVEQYF.